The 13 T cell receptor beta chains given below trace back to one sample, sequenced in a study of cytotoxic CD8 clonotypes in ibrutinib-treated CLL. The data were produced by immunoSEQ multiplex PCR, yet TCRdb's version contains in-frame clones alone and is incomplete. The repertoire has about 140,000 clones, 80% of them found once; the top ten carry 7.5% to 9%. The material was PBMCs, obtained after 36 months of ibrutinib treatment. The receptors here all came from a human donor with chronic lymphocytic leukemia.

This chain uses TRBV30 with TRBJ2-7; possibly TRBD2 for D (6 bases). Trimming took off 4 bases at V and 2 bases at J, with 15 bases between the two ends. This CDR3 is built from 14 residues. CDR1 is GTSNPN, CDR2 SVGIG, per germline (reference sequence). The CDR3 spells CAWTKEGKPYEQYF. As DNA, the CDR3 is TGTGCCTGGACCAAGGAGGGAAAACCCTACGAGCAGTACTTC.

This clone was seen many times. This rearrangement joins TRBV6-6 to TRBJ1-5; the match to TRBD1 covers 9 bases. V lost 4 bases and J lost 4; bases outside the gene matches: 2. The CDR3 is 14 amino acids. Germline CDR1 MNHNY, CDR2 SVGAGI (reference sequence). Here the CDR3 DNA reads TGTGCCAGCAGTTTGACAGGGGGGAATCAGCCCCAGCATTTT. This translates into CASSLTGGNQPQHF.

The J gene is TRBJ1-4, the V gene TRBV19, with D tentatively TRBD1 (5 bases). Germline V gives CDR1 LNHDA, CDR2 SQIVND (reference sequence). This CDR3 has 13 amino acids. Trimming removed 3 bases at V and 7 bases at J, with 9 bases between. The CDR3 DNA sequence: TGTGCCAGTAGTATCGGGGGTCGTGAAAAACTGTTTTTT. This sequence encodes CASSIGGREKLFF.

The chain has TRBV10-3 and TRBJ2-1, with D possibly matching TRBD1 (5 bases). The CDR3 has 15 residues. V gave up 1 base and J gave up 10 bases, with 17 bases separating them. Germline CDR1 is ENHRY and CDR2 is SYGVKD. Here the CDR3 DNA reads TGTGCCATCAGTGAGTACAGGTGGGGAACGATGGAGCAGTTCTTC. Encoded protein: CAISEYRWGTMEQFF.

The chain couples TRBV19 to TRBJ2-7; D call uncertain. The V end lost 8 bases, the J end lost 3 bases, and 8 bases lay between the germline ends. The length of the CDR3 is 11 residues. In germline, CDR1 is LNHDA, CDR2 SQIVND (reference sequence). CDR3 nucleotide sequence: TGTGCCAGTTCAGAGAGCTACGAGCAGTACTTC. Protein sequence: CASSESYEQYF.

This chain's CDR3 is CASSPGLGETQYF. The CDR3 DNA reads TGTGCCAGCTCACCAGGGCTGGGAGAGACCCAGTACTTC. The rearrangement joins TRBV18 to TRBJ2-5; no definite D call. CDR3 length: 13 amino acids. With 2 bases removed from V and 4 bases from J, the gap between germline ends came to 8 bases. CDR1 is KGHSH and CDR2 is LQKENI in the germline V gene.

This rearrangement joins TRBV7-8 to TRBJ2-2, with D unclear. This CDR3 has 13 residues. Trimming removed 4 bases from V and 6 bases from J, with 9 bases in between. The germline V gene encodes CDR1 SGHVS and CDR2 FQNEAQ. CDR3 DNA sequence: TGTGCCAGCAGCTATTTTGTCTCCGGGGAGCTGTTTTTT. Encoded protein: CASSYFVSGELFF.

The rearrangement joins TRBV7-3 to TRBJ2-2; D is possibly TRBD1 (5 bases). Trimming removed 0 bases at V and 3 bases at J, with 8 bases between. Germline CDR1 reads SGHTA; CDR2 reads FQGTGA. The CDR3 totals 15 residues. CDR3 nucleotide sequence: TGTGCCAGCAGCTTAACGGACATCGACACCGGGGAGCTGTTTTTT. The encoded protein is CASSLTDIDTGELFF.

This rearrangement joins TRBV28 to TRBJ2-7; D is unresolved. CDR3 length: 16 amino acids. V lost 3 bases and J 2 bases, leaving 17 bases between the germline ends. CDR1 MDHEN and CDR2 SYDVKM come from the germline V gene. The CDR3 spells CASSFPLRNPTYEQYF. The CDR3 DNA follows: TGTGCCAGCAGTTTTCCCCTGCGGAACCCCACCTACGAGCAGTACTTC.

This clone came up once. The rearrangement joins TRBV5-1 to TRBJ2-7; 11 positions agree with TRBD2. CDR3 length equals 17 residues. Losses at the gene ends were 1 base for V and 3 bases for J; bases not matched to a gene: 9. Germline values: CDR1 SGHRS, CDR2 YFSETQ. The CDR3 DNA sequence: TGCGCCAGCAGCTTGAAGGCTAGCGGGAGGTGGGACTACGAGCAGTACTTC. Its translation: CASSLKASGRWDYEQYF.

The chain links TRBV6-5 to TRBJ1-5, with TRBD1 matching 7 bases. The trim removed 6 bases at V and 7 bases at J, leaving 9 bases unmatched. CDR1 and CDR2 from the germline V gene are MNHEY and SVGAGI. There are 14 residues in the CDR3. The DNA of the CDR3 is TGTGCCAGCAGCCTAGGGGGCCTGGGACAGCCCCAGCATTTT. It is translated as CASSLGGLGQPQHF.

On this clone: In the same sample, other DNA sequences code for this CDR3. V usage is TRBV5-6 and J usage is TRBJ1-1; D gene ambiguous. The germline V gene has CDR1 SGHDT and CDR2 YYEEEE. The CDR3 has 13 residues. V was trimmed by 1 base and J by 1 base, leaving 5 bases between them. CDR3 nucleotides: TGTGCCAGCAGCTTGCTCGGGAACACTGAAGCTTTCTTT. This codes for CASSLLGNTEAFF.

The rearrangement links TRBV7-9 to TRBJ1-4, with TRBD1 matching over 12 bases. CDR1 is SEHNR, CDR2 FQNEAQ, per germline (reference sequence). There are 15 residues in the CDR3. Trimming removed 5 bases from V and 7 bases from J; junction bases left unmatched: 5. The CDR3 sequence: CASSGDRGLGEKLFF. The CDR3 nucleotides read TGTGCCAGCAGCGGGGACAGGGGGCTGGGTGAAAAACTGTTTTTT.